These 30 T cell receptor beta chains were sequenced from one sample in a study of T cell repertoires in cytomegalovirus infection. The antigens these receptors bind are not known. TCRdb reanalysed the reads using MiXCR and keeps one entry per CDR3 protein. In the table there are roughly 310,000 distinct CDR3 sequences, almost 30% of which are singletons. Sequenced material: cultured PBMCs, taken from culture after CMV antigen stimulation. Receptor source: a human donor in good health (CMV status not recorded). Some clones in this sample may be carry-over from other donors' samples.

This clonotype was detected once. The gene calls are TRBV6-6 and TRBJ2-7; perhaps TRBD2 as D (6 bases). Trimming took 8 bases from V and 1 from J, leaving 21 bases between them. Germline assignment: CDR1 MNHNY and CDR2 SVGAGI (reference sequence). The CDR3 is 16 residues long. The CDR3: CASASWQRARSYEQYF. Written as DNA, the CDR3 is TGTGCCAGCGCCTCATGGCAGCGGGCGAGGTCCTACGAGCAGTACTTC.

The CDR3 loop reads CASSLWPEAFF. CDR3 nucleotides: TGTGCCAGCAGTTTATGGCCTGAAGCTTTCTTT. The V call is TRBV28, the J call TRBJ1-1; D gene unclear. CDR1 and CDR2 (germline): MDHEN, SYDVKM. The CDR3 totals 11 residues. Trimming cost V 0 bases and J 6 bases, with 2 bases left between them.

V usage is TRBV15 and J usage is TRBJ1-1, with a possible D match to TRBD1 (5 bases). With 0 bases removed from V and 6 bases from J, the gap between germline ends came to 5 bases. Germline CDR1 is LNHNV and CDR2 is YYDKDF (reference sequence). The CDR3 covers 12 residues. The CDR3 sequence: CATSRDRAEAFF. The CDR3 coding sequence is TGTGCCACCAGCAGAGACAGGGCTGAAGCTTTCTTT.

The chain links TRBV7-9 to TRBJ2-2; 7 bases line up with TRBD1. V lost 5 bases and J lost 1; bases outside the gene matches: 7. Germline V CDR1 and CDR2: SEHNR, FQNEAQ (reference sequence). The CDR3 contains 16 residues. For the CDR3, the DNA is TGTGCCAGCAGCAACCGGGACAGATGGAACACCGGGGAGCTGTTTTTT. Translation: CASSNRDRWNTGELFF.

The chain couples TRBV12-3 or TRBV12-4 to TRBJ2-5, with D possibly matching TRBD1 (6 bases). The CDR3 has 14 residues. Deletions cut 4 bases from V and 3 bases from J, with 12 bases between. CDR3 nucleotide sequence: TGTGCCAGCAGTTCGGTGGACAGTGAAGAGACCCAGTACTTC. Protein product: CASSSVDSEETQYF.

This clonotype was observed a few times. Here the CDR3 reads CASRRLAGAYNEQFF. CDR3 bases: TGTGCCAGCAGGAGACTAGCGGGCGCTTACAATGAGCAGTTCTTC. The rearrangement uses TRBV5-5 and TRBJ2-1, with TRBD2 identical over 10 bases. V lost 5 bases and J lost 4; bases outside the gene matches: 6. Germline CDR1 SGHKS, CDR2 YYEKEE (reference sequence). The CDR3 runs to 15 residues.

This chain links TRBV20-1 with TRBJ1-1, with 7 positions matching TRBD1. The CDR3 is made up of 14 amino acids. Germline lookup yields CDR1 DFQATT and CDR2 SNEGSKA (reference sequence). The V and J ends lost 3 bases and 1 base, in that order; junction bases with no gene match: 5. CDR3 bases: TGCAGTGCTAGTGGCTGGGACAGGAACACTGAAGCTTTCTTT. Its translation is CSASGWDRNTEAFF.

The V call is TRBV7-8, the J call TRBJ1-1, with 7 bases aligning to TRBD1. CDR1 is SGHVS and CDR2 is FQNEAQ in the germline V gene. The CDR3 contains 18 residues. V gave up 5 bases and J gave up 4 bases; unmatched junction bases: 19. This CDR3 reads CASSHGRQGSGRSTEAFF. The CDR3 nucleotides read TGTGCCAGCAGCCACGGGCGACAGGGTTCGGGAAGATCCACTGAAGCTTTCTTT. The complete variable domain, with remaining parts taken from reference TRBV7-8 and TRBJ1-1, reads GAGVSQSPRYKVAKRGQDVALRCDPISGHVSLFWYQQALGQGPEFLTYFQNEAQLDKSGLPSDRFFAERPEGSVSTLKIQRTQQEDSAVYLCASSHGRQGSGRSTEAFFGQGTRLTVV.

This clonotype came up a few times. J is TRBJ2-7 and V is TRBV28; maybe TRBD2 (6 bases). CDR1 MDHEN and CDR2 SYDVKM come from the germline V gene. Trimming took 3 bases from V and 2 from J, leaving 11 bases between them. This CDR3 is 14 amino acids long. CDR3 loop: CASSLIAEAYEQYF. The CDR3 DNA reads TGTGCCAGCAGTTTGATAGCGGAGGCCTACGAGCAGTACTTC.

The chain has TRBV20-1 and TRBJ1-5; D is uncertain. V was cut by 4 bases and J by 0 bases, with 13 bases left in between. Germline-derived CDR1 and CDR2 are DFQATT and SNEGSKA (reference sequence). This CDR3 region has 15 residues. The CDR3 sequence: CSATQGLYSNQPQHF. The CDR3 DNA reads TGCAGTGCTACCCAAGGACTTTATAGCAATCAGCCCCAGCATTTT.

The chain employs TRBV5-4 and TRBJ2-7; TRBD1 might be the D (5 bases). The ends were cut back, 1 base at V and 2 bases at J, with 10 bases in the middle. Germline lookup yields CDR1 SGHNT and CDR2 YYREEE (reference sequence). This CDR3 region has 14 residues. The CDR3 nucleotides read TGTGCCAGCAGCTTGATGGCAGGGCCCTACGAGCAGTACTTC. Its protein product is CASSLMAGPYEQYF.

V and J are TRBV10-3 and TRBJ2-3; no reliable D call. Trimming left V 1 base short and J 5 bases short, with 13 bases between. Germline values: CDR1 ENHRY, CDR2 SYGVKD. There are 15 residues in the CDR3. The CDR3 loop is CAISEFPGAGDTQYF. CDR3 bases: TGTGCCATCAGTGAGTTCCCGGGCGCAGGAGATACGCAGTATTTT.

The chain carries TRBV19 and TRBJ2-1, with TRBD2 matching over 15 bases. The trim removed 4 bases at V and 0 bases at J, leaving 4 bases unmatched. This CDR3 is built from 18 residues. Germline CDR1 LNHDA, CDR2 SQIVND (reference sequence). The CDR3 region has the DNA TGTGCCAGTAGTACGGGACTAGCGGGAGGCCTCTCCTACAATGAGCAGTTCTTC. Its protein is CASSTGLAGGLSYNEQFF. The full variable domain, completed using reference TRBV19 and TRBJ2-1, is DGGITQSPKYLFRKEGQNVTLSCEQNLNHDAMYWYRQDPGQGLRLIYYSQIVNDFQKGDIAEGYSVSREKKESFPLTVTSAQKNPTAFYLCASSTGLAGGLSYNEQFFGPGTRLTVL.

The rearrangement joins TRBV5-1 to TRBJ2-5; TRBD1 matches 9 bases. J lost 6 bases, V lost 4 bases, and 7 bases had no gene match. The CDR3 is 14 amino acids. Germline CDR1 SGHRS, CDR2 YFSETQ. CDR3 sequence: CASSPPGQGKTQYF. The CDR3 DNA sequence: TGCGCCAGCAGCCCACCGGGACAGGGAAAGACCCAGTACTTC.

This clonotype appeared a few times. The chain has TRBV7-6 and TRBJ2-5; D possibly uses TRBD1 or TRBD2 (5 bases each). Germline loops: CDR1 SGHVS, CDR2 FNYEAQ. The V end lost 0 bases, the J end lost 5 bases, and 16 bases lay between the germline ends. The CDR3 runs 16 residues. CDR3 nucleotide sequence: TGTGCCAGCAGCTTAGCGCTCGGGGCCCTTGGGGAGACCCAGTACTTC. Its protein product is CASSLALGALGETQYF.

The rearrangement links TRBV7-9 to TRBJ1-1; D is perhaps TRBD1 (6 bases). The CDR3 extends over 14 amino acids. V lost 1 base, J lost 3 bases, and 9 bases lay in between. Germline assignment: CDR1 SEHNR and CDR2 FQNEAQ (reference sequence). The CDR3 coding sequence is TGTGCCAGCAGCTTAGGGCCAGGGGACACTGAAGCTTTCTTT. This encodes CASSLGPGDTEAFF.

V gene TRBV7-9 combines with J gene TRBJ1-5, with a tentative D call TRBD1 (5 bases). The V and J ends lost 1 base and 0 bases respectively, with 10 bases between them. From germline, CDR1 is SEHNR and CDR2 FQNEAQ (reference sequence). The CDR3 length is 16 residues. CDR3 amino acids: CASSLGGHISNQPQHF. CDR3 DNA sequence: TGTGCCAGCAGCTTAGGCGGACACATTAGCAATCAGCCCCAGCATTTT. The full variable domain, with the rest looked up from reference TRBV7-9 and TRBJ1-5, is DTGVSQNPRHKITKRGQNVTFRCDPISEHNRLYWYRQTLGQGPEFLTYFQNEAQLEKSRLLSDRFSAERPKGSFSTLEIQRTEQGDSAMYLCASSLGGHISNQPQHFGDGTRLSIL.

The chain couples TRBV27 to TRBJ2-3; TRBD2 matches 14 bases. The CDR3 extends over 18 amino acids. Germline CDR1 reads MNHEY; CDR2 reads SMNVEV (reference sequence). Losses at the gene ends were 5 bases for V and 4 bases for J; bases not matched to a gene: 11. The CDR3 bases are TGTGCCAGCAGTCCCAGGGGACTAGCGGGAGTCGGGGCAGATACGCAGTATTTT. Protein sequence: CASSPRGLAGVGADTQYF.

This clonotype was recorded once. This chain joins TRBV28 and TRBJ2-7; D is unclear. Germline values: CDR1 MDHEN, CDR2 SYDVKM. This CDR3 has 13 residues. V lost 5 bases and J 2 bases, leaving 10 bases between the germline ends. The CDR3 DNA reads as TGTGCCAGCAGTCTAAGCACGGCCTACGAGCAGTACTTC. Amino acids: CASSLSTAYEQYF.

The V and J genes are TRBV19 and TRBJ1-1, with unresolved D. Trimming shortened V by 10 bases and J by 1 base, and 13 bases separated the two germline ends. This CDR3 region has 13 residues. The germline V gene has CDR1 LNHDA and CDR2 SQIVND (reference sequence). The CDR3 loop is CATSSEPNTEAFF. DNA for the CDR3: TGTGCCACCTCATCAGAGCCGAACACTGAAGCTTTCTTT.

Notes on this clonotype: Given a much more abundant clone one base away, this may be a read error. The gene calls are TRBV7-3 and TRBJ1-1; 7 bases map to TRBD1. Germline V gene lookup returns CDR1 SGHTA and CDR2 FQGTGA. Trimming at V came to 5 bases and at J to 7 bases, leaving 13 bases not matched to a gene. This CDR3 contains 15 residues. CDR3 sequence: CASSTTPGTDSEAFF. DNA for the CDR3: TGTGCCAGCAGCACCACCCCGGGGACAGACAGTGAAGCTTTCTTT.

This clonotype was picked up a small number of times. This chain connects TRBV10-3 to TRBJ1-3; D gene unclear. This CDR3 comprises 14 residues. In germline, CDR1 is ENHRY, CDR2 SYGVKD. Trimming cost V 3 bases and J 0 bases, with 6 bases left between them. The CDR3 loop is CAISDPNSGNTIYF. The DNA for the CDR3 is TGTGCCATCAGTGACCCCAACTCTGGAAACACCATATATTTT.

The J gene is TRBJ2-3, the V gene TRBV12-3 or TRBV12-4; D possibly uses TRBD1 or TRBD2 (5 bases each). The CDR3 is made up of 16 amino acids. V was pared by 1 base and J by 1 base, with 12 bases between. For the CDR3, the DNA is TGTGCCAGCAGTTTAGGAGGGGCTGGTGGCACAGATACGCAGTATTTT. It is translated as CASSLGGAGGTDTQYF.

This clonotype is judged large. The junction shows a germline mismatch at one end, possibly a read error. J is TRBJ1-1 and V is TRBV4-2; D unresolved. The CDR3 consists of 12 residues. CDR1 is LGHNA and CDR2 is YNFKEQ in the germline V gene. The CDR3 DNA sequence: TGTGCCAGCAGCGGAGAGAACATTGAAGCTTTCTTT. Its translation: CASSGENIEAFF.

The chain uses TRBV7-9 and TRBJ2-5; possibly TRBD1 for D (6 bases). The length of the CDR3 is 15 residues. Trimming took off 2 bases at V and 2 bases at J, with 12 bases between the two ends. Germline CDR1 is SEHNR and CDR2 is FQNEAQ (reference sequence). The CDR3 spells CASSLRAGQQETQYF. Here the CDR3 DNA reads TGTGCCAGCAGCTTAAGGGCCGGACAGCAAGAGACCCAGTACTTC.

The sample holds a few counts of this clonotype. The rearrangement links TRBV18 to TRBJ1-5; 8 bases fit TRBD1. This CDR3 is built from 17 residues. The V and J ends lost 6 bases and 3 bases, in that order; junction bases with no gene match: 13. Per germline, CDR1 KGHSH and CDR2 LQKENI. CDR3 in DNA: TGTGCCAGCTCGCCCGACAGGGGAGGTGCGGACAATCAGCCCCAGCATTTT. Its translation is CASSPDRGGADNQPQHF.

This clonotype was counted a few times. J is TRBJ1-3 and V is TRBV7-2; no firm D call. This CDR3 spans 18 amino acids. Germline loops: CDR1 SGHTA, CDR2 FQGNSA. V lost 4 bases and J lost 0, with 19 bases in between. DNA of the CDR3: TGTGCCAGCAGCTCGAACATGTGGACTGATCCCTCTGGAAACACCATATATTTT. This sequence encodes CASSSNMWTDPSGNTIYF. Full variable domain (remainder filled in from reference TRBV7-2 and TRBJ1-3): GAGVSQSPSNKVTEKGKDVELRCDPISGHTALYWYRQSLGQGLEFLIYFQGNSAPDKSGLPSDRFSAERTGGSVSTLTIQRTQQEDSAVYLCASSSNMWTDPSGNTIYFGEGSWLTVV.

This clonotype was observed at least ten times. This chain connects TRBV7-2 to TRBJ1-1; tentatively, D is TRBD1 (5 bases). The CDR3 has 13 residues. The V gene's germline CDR1 is SGHTA and CDR2 FQGNSA. Trimming removed 3 bases at V and 4 bases at J, with 9 bases between. The CDR3 reads CASSFGASTEAFF. For the CDR3, the DNA is TGTGCCAGCAGCTTTGGGGCAAGCACTGAAGCTTTCTTT.

The chain employs TRBV11-2 and TRBJ1-6; perhaps TRBD1 as D (5 bases). The V gene lost 2 bases and the J gene lost 0 bases, with 5 bases spanning the gap. The CDR3 extends over 15 amino acids. From germline, CDR1 is SGHAT and CDR2 FQNNGV. As DNA, the CDR3 is TGTGCCAGCAGCTTAAGGGGCTCCTATAATTCACCCCTCCACTTT. Protein sequence: CASSLRGSYNSPLHF.

J is TRBJ2-3 and V is TRBV19; the match to TRBD2 covers 7 bases. Germline V gene data show CDR1 as LNHDA and CDR2 as SQIVND (reference sequence). The CDR3 length is 15 residues. V was pared by 5 bases and J by 2 bases, with 7 bases of the junction left unmatched. The CDR3 sequence: CASSFSSGITDTQYF. The CDR3 bases are TGTGCCAGTAGTTTCTCCAGCGGGATCACAGATACGCAGTATTTT.